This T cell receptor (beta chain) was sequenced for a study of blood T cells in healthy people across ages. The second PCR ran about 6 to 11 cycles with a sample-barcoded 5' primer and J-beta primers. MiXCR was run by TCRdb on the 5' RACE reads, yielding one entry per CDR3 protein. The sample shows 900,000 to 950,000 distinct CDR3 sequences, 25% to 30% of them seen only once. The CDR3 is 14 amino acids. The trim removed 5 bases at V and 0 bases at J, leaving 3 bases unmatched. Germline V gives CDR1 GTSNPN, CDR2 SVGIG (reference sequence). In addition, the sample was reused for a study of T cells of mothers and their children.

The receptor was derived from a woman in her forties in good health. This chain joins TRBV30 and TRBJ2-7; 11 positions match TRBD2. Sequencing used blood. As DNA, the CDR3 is TGTGCCTGGGATACTAGCGGGGGCTCCTACGAGCAGTACTTC. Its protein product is CAWDTSGGSYEQYF.